The present T cell receptor (beta chain) was sequenced within a study of cytomegalovirus exposure and HLA in healthy donors. As for the study in general: An early release of data contained 75 million to 100 million unique TCRs, which came from HLA-typed donors.

The PCR had 60 Vbeta and 13 Jbeta primers. Per the study methods: Unique TCR beta chains numbered approximately 80 million in a later analysis, with about 11 million shared. Sequenced by immunoSEQ multiplex PCR; TCRdb stores in-frame clones only, minus some. V and J calls and clone size are copied from that table; D and trimming were computed from the DNA. Of 140,000 or so clones listed, around three quarters are singletons. This clone showed up just once. Its target is unknown. General observations from the study: CMV serostatus stood as the only immune exposure information on hand. Accurate prediction of HLA-A and HLA-B alleles (for most subjects) was reportedly achieved from TCR beta sequences.

The receptor was derived from a man aged 35 to 55 in good health and CMV-seronegative. Sample: PBMCs.

The CDR3 loop reads CAWSLDSSYEQYF. CDR3 coding DNA: TGTGCCTGGAGTCTCGACAGTTCCTACGAGCAGTACTTC. The chain uses TRBV30 and TRBJ2-7; weak D call: TRBD1 (5 bases). With 2 bases removed from V and 1 base from J, the gap between germline ends came to 9 bases. In germline, CDR1 is GTSNPN, CDR2 SVGIG (reference sequence). The CDR3 spans 13 residues. Supplemented by reference TRBV30 and TRBJ2-7, the full variable domain reads SQTIHQWPATLVQPVGSPLSLECTVEGTSNPNLYWYRQAAGRGLQLLFYSVGIGQISSEVPQNLSASRPQDRQFILSSKKLLLSDSGFYLCAWSLDSSYEQYFGPGTRLTVT.